These 31 T cell receptor beta chains were sequenced from one sample in a study of spatial heterogeneity in lung cancer. TCRdb independently ran MiXCR on the 5' RACE reads; one entry per CDR3 protein. This sample has approximately 13,000 distinct CDR3 sequences, with over 5% found just once. Time point denoted: sample taken at primary tumor resection. Unsorted whole RNA from tumor, nontumor lung or frozen PBMC underwent sequencing. The sequencing used lung tumor tissue, collected at surgery. The receptors were sampled from a human donor with early-stage non-small cell lung cancer.

This clonotype was recorded many times. The size of this beta chain means little, since it is a stray read in a library made for alpha chains. The chain couples TRBV9 to TRBJ2-7; possibly TRBD2 for D (6 bases). CDR1 and CDR2 (germline): SGDLS, YYNGEE. Trimming took 3 bases from V and 6 from J, leaving 10 bases between them. There are 12 residues in the CDR3. The CDR3, as DNA: TGTGCCAGCAGCGGGAGGGGTTCCGAGCAGTACTTC. It is translated as CASSGRGSEQYF.

This clonotype was detected ten times or more. This beta chain slipped into a library made for alpha chains as a stray read, so its size is not meaningful. The genes are TRBV3-1 and TRBJ1-1; D call uncertain. Germline-derived CDR1 and CDR2 are LGHDT and YNNKEL (reference sequence). Trimming took 3 bases from V and 7 from J, leaving 9 bases between them. The CDR3 runs to 12 residues. The CDR3 coding sequence is TGTGCCAGCAGCCAGGCGGGCCTTGAAGCTTTCTTT. This encodes CASSQAGLEAFF. Complete variable domain (other parts from reference TRBV3-1 and TRBJ1-1): DTAVSQTPKYLVTQMGNDKSIKCEQNLGHDTMYWYKQDSKKFLKIMFSYNNKELIINETVPNRFSPKSPDKAHLNLHINSLELGDSAVYFCASSQAGLEAFFGQGTRLTVV.

This clonotype has a count of ten or more. This beta chain appears as a stray read in a library generated for alpha chains; its size is not informative. V is TRBV20-1 and J is TRBJ1-1; TRBD1 agrees at 7 bases. J gave up 6 bases and V 2 bases, and 12 bases lay outside the gene matches. The germline V gene encodes CDR1 DFQATT and CDR2 SNEGSKA (reference sequence). The CDR3 loop spans 15 amino acids. The CDR3 DNA reads TGCAGTGCTAGACTACAGCAGGGGGTGACACCTGAAGCTTTCTTT. It specifies CSARLQQGVTPEAFF.

In this sample, this clonotype turned up many times. The library was built for alpha chains, so this beta chain is an off-target read and its size means little. The chain employs TRBV21-1 and TRBJ1-1; TRBD1 is the table's D call, not checked against the DNA. TRBV21-1 is labeled a pseudogene. The CDR3 is made up of 19 amino acids. The CDR3 loop reads CASSKGQGAVIGCDTEAFF. CDR3 sequence (DNA): TGTGCCAGCAGCAAAGGGCAGGGGGCAGTCATTGGGTGCGACACTGAAGCTTTCTTT.

This clonotype turned up a few times. The size of this beta chain means little, since it is a stray read in a library made for alpha chains. The rearrangement uses TRBV9 and TRBJ2-3, with 7 bases lining up with TRBD2. The V and J ends lost 4 bases and 2 bases, in that order; junction bases with no gene match: 7. This CDR3 is built from 15 residues. Looked up from germline, CDR1 is SGDLS and CDR2 is YYNGEE. The CDR3 DNA follows: TGTGCCAGCAGCACAGTCGGGGGGTCCACAGATACGCAGTATTTT. It yields the protein CASSTVGGSTDTQYF.

This clonotype was counted ten times or more. This beta chain is a stray read from a library made for alpha chains; its abundance is not meaningful. The chain combines TRBV20-1 with TRBJ2-3, with a weak D call TRBD1 (6 bases). V was shortened by 3 bases and J by 0 bases, with 13 bases between the two germline ends. The germline V gene has CDR1 DFQATT and CDR2 SNEGSKA (reference sequence). This CDR3 comprises 15 residues. The CDR3 loop is CSASNRQASTDTQYF. The CDR3 DNA is TGCAGTGCTAGTAATCGACAGGCTAGCACAGATACGCAGTATTTT.

This clonotype was seen many times. A library made for alpha chains picked up this beta chain off target, so its size means little. The rearrangement links TRBV7-2 to TRBJ2-1; 9 nucleotides align to TRBD1. This CDR3 has 15 residues. J was trimmed by 8 bases and V by 2 bases; bases with no gene match: 7. Germline V lookup: CDR1 SGHTA, CDR2 FQGNSA. The CDR3 spells CASSLTGTGKHEQFF. CDR3 bases: TGTGCCAGCAGCTTAACCGGGACAGGGAAGCATGAGCAGTTCTTC. The whole variable domain, remainder taken from reference TRBV7-2 and TRBJ2-1, is GAGVSQSPSNKVTEKGKDVELRCDPISGHTALYWYRQSLGQGLEFLIYFQGNSAPDKSGLPSDRFSAERTGGSVSTLTIQRTQQEDSAVYLCASSLTGTGKHEQFFGPGTRLTVL.

This clonotype has ten or more counts. This beta chain is a stray sequence in a library constructed for alpha chains; its clone size is not meaningful. The CDR3 sequence: CASSPPGTGGNEQFF. The CDR3 nucleotides read TGTGCCAGCAGCCCGCCCGGGACAGGGGGCAATGAGCAGTTCTTC. The chain has TRBV7-2 and TRBJ2-1; 11 bases are shared with TRBD1. This CDR3 spans 15 amino acids. CDR1 is SGHTA and CDR2 is FQGNSA in the germline V gene. After removal of 5 bases from V and 6 bases from J, the junction contained 6 bases not matched to a gene.

This clonotype turned up a few times. Since it is a stray read in a library aimed at alpha chains, this beta chain has a size that is not meaningful. J is TRBJ2-3 and V is TRBV7-8; D gene uncertain. The CDR3 totals 12 residues. V was pared by 5 bases and J by 6 bases, with 9 bases between. Germline V gene data show CDR1 as SGHVS and CDR2 as FQNEAQ. Here the CDR3 reads CASSQRSDTQYF. CDR3 DNA sequence: TGTGCCAGCAGCCAACGATCGGATACGCAGTATTTT.

This clonotype was observed at least ten times. Being off target in a library aimed at alpha chains, this beta chain has a size of little meaning. The chain recombines TRBV20-1 with TRBJ1-1; D perhaps matches TRBD1 (5 bases). Germline loops: CDR1 DFQATT, CDR2 SNEGSKA (reference sequence). The V gene lost 3 bases and the J gene lost 5 bases, with 16 bases spanning the gap. This CDR3 comprises 14 residues. The CDR3 sequence: CSARGDRGITEAFF. DNA for the CDR3: TGCAGTGCTAGGGGGGACCGAGGGATAACTGAAGCTTTCTTT.

This clonotype was counted many times. The library was designed around alpha chains, so this beta chain is a stray read whose abundance carries little weight. The rearrangement joins TRBV4-1 to TRBJ2-5, with D possibly TRBD2 on 6 matching bases. The length of the CDR3 is 13 residues. Per the germline V gene, CDR1 is MGHRA and CDR2 is YSYEKL. V was shortened by 4 bases and J by 5 bases, with 11 bases between the two germline ends. In nucleotides, the CDR3 is TGCGCCAGCAGCCCGACTAGTCGGGAGACCCAGTACTTC. Its translation: CASSPTSRETQYF.

The sample holds many counts of this clonotype. This beta chain represents an off-target read in a library built for alpha chains; its size is of limited meaning. The chain recombines TRBV7-2 with TRBJ2-1; 10 nucleotides align to TRBD1. The CDR3 length is 14 residues. Unmatched junction bases numbered 6, after V lost 4 bases and J lost 9 bases. Germline assignment: CDR1 SGHTA and CDR2 FQGNSA. CDR3 in DNA: TGTGCCAGCAGCTCGCGACAGGGGGCGACTGAGCAGTTCTTC. Amino acid sequence: CASSSRQGATEQFF. Using reference TRBV7-2 and TRBJ2-1 for the parts outside the CDR3, the full variable domain is GAGVSQSPSNKVTEKGKDVELRCDPISGHTALYWYRQSLGQGLEFLIYFQGNSAPDKSGLPSDRFSAERTGGSVSTLTIQRTQQEDSAVYLCASSSRQGATEQFFGPGTRLTVL.

A note on this clonotype: Being off target in a library aimed at alpha chains, this beta chain has a size of little meaning. CDR3: CASSQDRKPSGANVLTF. As DNA, the CDR3 is TGCGCCAGCAGCCAAGATCGAAAACCCTCTGGGGCCAACGTCCTGACTTTC. This rearrangement joins TRBV4-3 to TRBJ2-6; D is undetermined. V was trimmed by 0 bases and J by 0 bases, leaving 9 bases between them. Germline-derived CDR1 and CDR2 are LGHNA and YSLEER. CDR3 length: 17 amino acids.

Ten or more counts support this clonotype. Since the library was made to target alpha chains, this beta chain is a stray read and its abundance is not meaningful. CDR3 bases: TGTGCCAGTAAGGACGCGGTATCGGAGACCCAGTACTTC. Translation: CASKDAVSETQYF. The chain carries TRBV18 and TRBJ2-5, with D unclear. From germline, CDR1 is KGHSH and CDR2 LQKENI. The CDR3 spans 13 residues. V was pared by 9 bases and J by 5 bases, with 16 bases between.

The table lists this clonotype with many counts. Since the library was made to target alpha chains, this beta chain is a stray read and its abundance is not meaningful. The gene calls are TRBV24-1 and TRBJ2-6; D unclear. V gave up 5 bases and J gave up 0 bases, with 10 bases separating them. CDR1 and CDR2 from the germline V gene are KGHDR and SFDVKD. CDR3 size: 16 residues. The CDR3 is CATSAQRSSGANVLTF. CDR3 bases: TGTGCCACCAGTGCCCAACGGAGCTCTGGGGCCAACGTCCTGACTTTC.

This clonotype showed up many times. With the library built for alpha chains, this beta chain is off target and its frequency is not meaningful. The chain employs TRBV7-2 and TRBJ2-1; D gene ambiguous. The CDR3 is made up of 12 amino acids. Looked up from germline, CDR1 is SGHTA and CDR2 is FQGNSA. V was shortened by 8 bases and J by 5 bases, with 10 bases between the two germline ends. CDR3 amino acids: CASGRKNNEQFF. In nucleotides, the CDR3 is TGTGCCAGCGGGCGGAAGAACAATGAGCAGTTCTTC.

This clonotype appeared many times. This beta chain is an off-target read within a library intended for alpha chains, so its frequency means little. The rearrangement links TRBV20-1 to TRBJ2-3, with D possibly being TRBD1 or TRBD2 (5 bases each). Per the germline V gene, CDR1 is DFQATT and CDR2 is SNEGSKA (reference sequence). There are 15 residues in the CDR3. Trimming took off 3 bases at V and 5 bases at J, with 18 bases between the two ends. The CDR3 nucleotides read TGCAGTGCTAGTTCGTCCCGGGGCTTTGGAGATACGCAGTATTTT. It is translated as CSASSSRGFGDTQYF.

This clonotype was counted ten times or more. In a library made to pick up alpha chains, this beta chain is a stray read with a size that means little. The chain recombines TRBV12-3 or TRBV12-4 with TRBJ2-5; TRBD1 agrees at 7 bases. CDR3 length: 14 residues. V was pared by 5 bases and J by 5 bases, with 8 bases of the junction left unmatched. DNA for the CDR3: TGTGCCAGCAGTCGAAGACAGGGCGGCGAGACCCAGTACTTC. This sequence encodes CASSRRQGGETQYF.

This clonotype has at least ten counts. As an off-target read in a library built for alpha chains, this beta chain has a frequency of little significance. J is TRBJ1-1 and V is TRBV2; D not resolved. Germline V lookup: CDR1 SNHLY, CDR2 FYNNEI. With 0 bases removed from V and 1 base from J, the gap between germline ends came to 9 bases. This CDR3 spans 15 amino acids. The CDR3 sequence is CASSEALRANTEAFF. The CDR3 nucleotides read TGTGCCAGCAGTGAAGCGCTTCGGGCGAACACTGAAGCTTTCTTT.

The table lists this clonotype with many counts. In a library made to pick up alpha chains, this beta chain is a stray read with a size that means little. This chain links TRBV6-6 with TRBJ1-4; no clear D. This CDR3 is 15 amino acids long. Between the trimmed V and J ends, which lost 6 bases and 3 bases, there was a span of 14 bases. Germline CDR1 reads MNHNY; CDR2 reads SVGAGI (reference sequence). CDR3 sequence: CASRTLRRANEKLFF. The CDR3 region has the DNA TGTGCCAGCAGGACGCTACGAAGGGCTAATGAAAAACTGTTTTTT.

The table lists this clonotype with many counts. Because this beta chain is a stray read in a library intended to capture alpha chains, its abundance should not be given much weight. This chain joins TRBV28 and TRBJ2-1; D is perhaps TRBD2 (6 bases). Trimming stripped 5 bases from V and 9 bases from J, with 17 bases between. The length of the CDR3 is 14 residues. CDR1 is MDHEN, CDR2 SYDVKM, per germline. Here the CDR3 DNA reads TGTGCCAGCAGTCCACCGGGGGAGCGGCCTGAGCAGTTCTTC. Translating it yields CASSPPGERPEQFF.

This clonotype was picked up many times. Because the library targeted alpha chains, this beta chain is an off-target read whose size means little. J is TRBJ2-3 and V is TRBV20-1, with 7 nucleotides matching TRBD2. J gave up 10 bases and V 7 bases, and 8 bases lay outside the gene matches. The CDR3 runs to 11 residues. Germline loops: CDR1 DFQATT, CDR2 SNEGSKA (reference sequence). The CDR3 here is CSVTEAGPQYF. The CDR3 DNA reads as TGCAGTGTTACGGAAGCGGGGCCGCAGTATTTT.

This clonotype was seen at least ten times. As an off-target read in a library built for alpha chains, this beta chain has a frequency of little significance. This rearrangement joins TRBV20-1 to TRBJ2-7; 9 nucleotides match TRBD1. CDR3 length: 17 amino acids. V shed 3 bases and J 0 bases; nucleotides not matched to a gene: 12. Germline lookup yields CDR1 DFQATT and CDR2 SNEGSKA (reference sequence). The CDR3 DNA reads TGCAGTGCTAGGCCCCTTTTCAGGACAGGGGACTCCTACGAGCAGTACTTC. This encodes CSARPLFRTGDSYEQYF.

This clonotype was picked up many times. As an off-target read in a library built for alpha chains, this beta chain has a frequency of little significance. The V call is TRBV11-2, the J call TRBJ2-1; D remains ambiguous. CDR1 and CDR2 (germline): SGHAT, FQNNGV. The CDR3 spans 15 residues. V was shortened by 5 bases and J by 5 bases, with 16 bases between the two germline ends. In nucleotides, the CDR3 is TGTGCCAGCAGCGCCCGTGGTTTTATACACAATGAGCAGTTCTTC. The encoded protein is CASSARGFIHNEQFF.

About this clonotype: This beta chain is off target for a library built for alpha chains, so its abundance means little. CDR3 nucleotides: TGTGCCAGCAGCTTGGAAGAGAACTATGGCTACACCTTC. Amino acids: CASSLEENYGYTF. This chain joins TRBV5-6 and TRBJ1-2, with D unresolved. Trimming stripped 0 bases from V and 2 bases from J, with 5 bases between. Germline V gene data show CDR1 as SGHDT and CDR2 as YYEEEE. This CDR3 region has 13 residues.

This clonotype was recorded many times. A library made for alpha chains picked up this beta chain off target, so its size means little. The J gene is TRBJ2-3, the V gene TRBV7-8; D is perhaps TRBD1 (7 bases). Germline CDR1 and CDR2: SGHVS and FQNEAQ. V lost 1 base and J 0 bases, leaving 14 bases between the germline ends. The CDR3 is 17 residues long. CDR3 DNA: TGTGCCAGCAGCTTAGTGGGGGGACAGTCGAGCACAGATACGCAGTATTTT. Its translation: CASSLVGGQSSTDTQYF.

There are many counts of this clonotype. This beta chain slipped into a library made for alpha chains as a stray read, so its size is not meaningful. The chain recombines TRBV5-1 with TRBJ1-2; 7 nucleotides agree with TRBD1. The CDR3 is 14 amino acids. CDR1 and CDR2 from the germline V gene are SGHRS and YFSETQ. Trimming took 1 base from V and 6 from J; bases not matched to a gene: 6. CDR3 loop: CASSLTGERDGYTF. The CDR3 bases are TGCGCCAGCAGCTTGACAGGGGAACGGGATGGCTACACCTTC.

This clonotype was seen repeatedly, ten times or more. The library was designed around alpha chains, so this beta chain is a stray read whose abundance carries little weight. V usage is TRBV20-1 and J usage is TRBJ1-2; D remains unclear. CDR3 length: 13 amino acids. Trimming shortened V by 6 bases and J by 3 bases, and 14 bases separated the two germline ends. Germline assignment: CDR1 DFQATT and CDR2 SNEGSKA (reference sequence). CDR3 nucleotide sequence: TGCAGTGCCCAGTCCGGGTTGGACTATGGCTACACCTTC. Translating it yields CSAQSGLDYGYTF.

This clonotype showed up many times. This beta chain appears as a stray read in a library generated for alpha chains; its size is not informative. The chain carries TRBV6-2 or TRBV6-3 and TRBJ1-2, with D unresolved. The CDR3 has 15 residues. The V gene lost 0 bases and the J gene lost 6 bases, with 14 bases spanning the gap. Germline loops: CDR1 MNHEY, CDR2 SVGEGT. The CDR3 is CASSYSTGRVHGYTF. For the CDR3, the DNA is TGTGCCAGCAGTTACTCGACGGGCCGGGTCCATGGCTACACCTTC.

Regarding this clonotype: Because this beta chain is a stray read in a library intended to capture alpha chains, its abundance should not be given much weight. This sequence joins TRBV11-2 and TRBJ2-5; D is uncertain. Looked up from germline, CDR1 is SGHAT and CDR2 is FQNNGV. Trimming removed 5 bases from V and 7 bases from J, with 17 bases in between. This CDR3 is built from 14 residues. CDR3 sequence: CASSSLGLERTQYF. The CDR3 coding sequence is TGTGCCAGCAGCAGCTTAGGGTTGGAGAGGACCCAGTACTTC.

This clonotype is classed as medium-sized. Within a library made for alpha chains, this beta chain is off target, and its count is uninformative. The chain is built from TRBV5-1 and TRBJ1-1, with D possibly TRBD1 on 5 matching bases. This CDR3 spans 15 amino acids. Germline V gene lookup returns CDR1 SGHRS and CDR2 YFSETQ. V was cut by 0 bases and J by 2 bases, with 11 bases left in between. The DNA of the CDR3 is TGCGCCAGCAGCTTGGATGCGGGGCTAAACACTGAAGCTTTCTTT. It encodes CASSLDAGLNTEAFF.